The source of this T cell receptor (beta chain) is a study of human T cells and chemical hapten exposure. Study-wide context: How much TCR each sample yielded varied, mostly because pooled library volumes differed slightly. Broader study findings: Versus controls, significantly more large CDR3 similarity clusters arose from expanded TCRs.

Trimming took 6 bases from V and 0 from J, leaving 8 bases between them. The V gene's germline CDR1 is MNHNS and CDR2 SASEGT. This CDR3 has 13 amino acids. Individual cDNA molecules received unique molecular identifiers in the library. One entry per CDR3 protein results from TCRdb running MiXCR on the RACE reads. The sample contains around 300,000 distinct CDR3 sequences, roughly 6% of which appear only once. This clonotype occurred many times. Its specificity is not known. Described time point: pre-sensitization, week 0. The treatment is: therapeutic diphenylcyclopropenone sensitization with weekly scalp DPC. Before extraction, the whole blood was not fractionated, and total RNA was taken from it.

This receptor was identified in a woman aged 18-35 years with alopecia areata. Some clones in this sample may be carry-over from other donors' samples. Sequences were derived from whole blood, sampled in connection with sensitization to the hapten diphenylcyclopropenone (DPC). The chain links TRBV6-1 to TRBJ1-1; D ambiguous. CDR3 coding DNA: TGTGCCAGCAGAAAAACAGTGAACACTGAAGCTTTCTTT. It is translated as CASRKTVNTEAFF.